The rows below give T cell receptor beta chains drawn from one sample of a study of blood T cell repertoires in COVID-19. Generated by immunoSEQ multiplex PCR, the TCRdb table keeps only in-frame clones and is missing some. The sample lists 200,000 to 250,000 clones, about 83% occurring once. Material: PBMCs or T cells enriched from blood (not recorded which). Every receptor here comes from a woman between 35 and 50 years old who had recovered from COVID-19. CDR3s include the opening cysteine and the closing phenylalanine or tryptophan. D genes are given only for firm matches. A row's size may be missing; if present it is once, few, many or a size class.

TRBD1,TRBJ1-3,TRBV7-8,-,CASSPLQGGNTIYF,TGTGCCAGCAGCCCTCTACAGGGGGGAAACACCATATATTTT
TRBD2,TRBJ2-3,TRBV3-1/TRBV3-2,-,CASSQTSGIGSTDTQYF,TGTGCCAGCAGCCAAACTAGCGGGATAGGTTCCACAGATACGCAGTATTTT
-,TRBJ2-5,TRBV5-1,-,CASSLGGRETQYF,TGCGCCAGCAGCTTGGGGGGCCGTGAGACCCAGTACTTC
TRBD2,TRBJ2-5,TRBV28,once,CASSFVAGGRETQYF,TGTGCCAGCAGTTTTGTAGCGGGAGGGCGGGAGACCCAGTACTTC
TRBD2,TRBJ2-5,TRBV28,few,CASSLTSGSKTQYF,TGTGCCAGCAGCTTGACTAGCGGGAGTAAGACCCAGTACTTC
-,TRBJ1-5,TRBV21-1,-,CASSNRGQNSNQPQHF,TGTGCCAGCAGCAATCGAGGACAGAATAGCAATCAGCCCCAGCATTTT
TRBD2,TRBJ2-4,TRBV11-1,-,CASSLGREGFKNIQYF,TGTGCCAGCAGCTTAGGGCGGGAGGGCTTCAAAAACATTCAGTACTTC
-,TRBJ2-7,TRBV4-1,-,CASSPMGAYRAYEQYF,TGCGCCAGCAGCCCCATGGGGGCGTACCGAGCCTACGAGCAGTACTTC
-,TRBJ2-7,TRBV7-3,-,CASTTITRSGPYEQYF,TGTGCCAGCACCACCATCACCCGCTCAGGGCCCTACGAGCAGTACTTC
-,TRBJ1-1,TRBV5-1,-,CASSLSARGLTEAFF,TGCGCCAGCAGCTTATCCGCCAGGGGTCTGACTGAAGCTTTCTTT
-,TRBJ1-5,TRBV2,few,CASSGAGAGNQPQHF,TGTGCCAGCAGCGGGGCAGGGGCAGGCAATCAGCCCCAGCATTTT
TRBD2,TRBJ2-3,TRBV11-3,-,CASSLNRGLAVLSDTQYF,TGTGCCAGCAGCTTAAACCGCGGACTAGCGGTTCTCTCAGATACGCAGTATTTT
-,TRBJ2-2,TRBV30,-,CAWSPDSNTGELFF,TGTGCCTGGAGTCCCGACAGCAACACCGGGGAGCTGTTTTTT
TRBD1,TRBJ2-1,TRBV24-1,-,CATNSGQGRNEQFF,TGTGCCACCAATTCGGGACAGGGGAGGAATGAGCAGTTCTTC
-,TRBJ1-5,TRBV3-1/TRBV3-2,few,CASSQTGQPQHF,TGTGCCAGCAGCCAGACGGGTCAGCCCCAGCATTTT
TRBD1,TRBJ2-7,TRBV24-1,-,CATRDRGTYEQYF,TGTGCCACCAGAGACAGGGGAACCTACGAGCAGTACTTC
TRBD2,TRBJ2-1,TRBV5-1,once,CASSSNPGTTNEQFF,TGCGCCAGCAGCTCGAACCCCGGGACTACCAATGAGCAGTTCTTC